The 21 T cell receptor beta chains below all came from one sample that was sequenced in a study of regulatory T cells in long-lasting Graves disease. Arm-PCR of CDR3 regions and iRepertoire HTBI primers were the basis on which TCR beta libraries were built. TCRdb independently ran MiXCR on the multiplex PCR reads; one entry per CDR3 protein. The sample records hundreds of thousands of distinct CDR3 sequences, roughly 15% being singletons. The time point denotes: newly diagnosed GD, antithyroid drugs for less than 3 months. The authors made the TCR library using RNA they extracted from PBMCs. In addition, the sample was reused for a study of T cells in Graves' hyperthyroidism and ophthalmopathy.

The sample here was peripheral blood mononuclear cells (PBMCs), taken at new diagnosis, from a patient treated with antithyroid drugs. Receptor source: a woman aged 35-65 years with Graves disease.

This clonotype was detected a few times. This chain joins TRBV12-3 or TRBV12-4 and TRBJ1-2; the D gene is possibly TRBD1 (6 bases). The CDR3 has 14 amino acids. Trimming shortened V by 6 bases and J by 5 bases, and 16 bases separated the two germline ends. The CDR3 nucleotides are TGTGCCAGCAGCATTCAGGGGAGGTATTATGGCTACACCTTC. Translating gives CASSIQGRYYGYTF.

This clonotype was detected many times. This chain connects TRBV12-3 or TRBV12-4 to TRBJ2-7; D might be TRBD2 (7 bases). The germline V and J ends were trimmed by 5 bases and 2 bases, with 19 bases remaining between them. The length of the CDR3 is 16 residues. The chain's CDR3 is CASSTPNREGTYEQYF. DNA for the CDR3: TGTGCCAGCAGTACCCCTAACAGGGAGGGAACCTACGAGCAGTACTTC.

Written as DNA, the CDR3 is TGCGCCAGCAGCCAAGGACAGGGTGCCGCCTACGAGCAGTACTTC. It codes for CASSQGQGAAYEQYF. The rearrangement joins TRBV4-1 to TRBJ2-7, with TRBD1 identical over 7 bases. The V and J ends lost 1 base and 2 bases, in that order; junction bases with no gene match: 5. This CDR3 has 15 amino acids. Germline V gene data show CDR1 as MGHRA and CDR2 as YSYEKL.

This chain connects TRBV9 to TRBJ2-5; D is perhaps TRBD2 (5 bases). CDR3 length: 14 amino acids. Germline CDR1 SGDLS, CDR2 YYNGEE. V dropped 0 bases and J dropped 5 bases, with 11 bases sitting between them. CDR3 in amino acids: CASSVATGWETQYF. DNA of the CDR3: TGTGCCAGCAGCGTAGCTACGGGGTGGGAGACCCAGTACTTC.

This clonotype has just a few counts. The chain recombines TRBV4-1 with TRBJ1-2, with D hard to call. V was trimmed by 0 bases and J by 4 bases, leaving 9 bases between them. The CDR3 runs to 14 residues. Germline assignment: CDR1 MGHRA and CDR2 YSYEKL. CDR3 DNA sequence: TGCGCCAGCAGCCAAGACAGTTTTTCCTATGGCTACACCTTC. It encodes CASSQDSFSYGYTF.

This clonotype was detected once. The CDR3: CASTPKEGQGINEQFF. DNA of the CDR3: TGTGCCAGCACCCCTAAGGAGGGACAGGGGATCAATGAGCAGTTCTTC. The gene calls are TRBV28 and TRBJ2-1; 10 bases fit TRBD1. The length of the CDR3 is 16 residues. J gave up 6 bases and V 7 bases, and 12 bases lay outside the gene matches. Germline values: CDR1 MDHEN, CDR2 SYDVKM. Supplemented by reference TRBV28 and TRBJ2-1, the full variable domain reads DVKVTQSSRYLVKRTGEKVFLECVQDMDHENMFWYRQDPGLGLRLIYFSYDVKMKEKGDIPEGYSVSREKKERFSLILESASTNQTSMYLCASTPKEGQGINEQFFGPGTRLTVL.

DNA for the CDR3: TGCAGTGCTTCCCCGGGAACGGGGGGCCCTATTGAGCAGTTCTTC. Residues: CSASPGTGGPIEQFF. The J gene is TRBJ2-1, the V gene TRBV20-1, with a tentative D call TRBD2 (7 bases). CDR3 length: 15 amino acids. The germline gives CDR1 DFQATT, CDR2 SNEGSKA (reference sequence). V was clipped by 5 bases and J by 9 bases, with 23 bases between them.

The chain combines TRBV30 with TRBJ1-3, with D possibly TRBD1 on 5 matching bases. The CDR3 loop spans 16 amino acids. Trimming took off 2 bases at V and 0 bases at J, with 14 bases between the two ends. From germline, CDR1 is GTSNPN and CDR2 SVGIG (reference sequence). Here the CDR3 DNA reads TGTGCCTGGAGTCACGGGGGATCCTTCTCTGGAAACACCATATATTTT. This translates into CAWSHGGSFSGNTIYF.

V and J are TRBV20-1 and TRBJ2-5; D uncertain. V was clipped by 2 bases and J by 12 bases, with 16 bases between them. Germline V CDR1 and CDR2: DFQATT, SNEGSKA (reference sequence). The length of the CDR3 is 12 residues. CDR3: CSARSSSGEEYF. The CDR3 DNA is TGCAGTGCTAGATCCTCTTCGGGTGAGGAGTACTTC.

There are many counts of this clonotype. V is TRBV6-1 and J is TRBJ1-6; no clear D. This CDR3 region has 14 residues. V lost 8 bases and J lost 4, with 12 bases in between. Germline assignment: CDR1 MNHNS and CDR2 SASEGT. CDR3 protein: CASVRDSYNSPLHF. The CDR3 DNA follows: TGTGCCAGCGTGAGAGATTCATATAATTCACCCCTCCACTTT.

Worth noting for this clonotype: A much more abundant neighbour one base away suggests this may be a read error. No conserved phenylalanine or tryptophan is present at the end of the CDR3, so a read error is the likely explanation. The chain links TRBV6-2 or TRBV6-3 to TRBJ1-1; D is undetermined. The CDR3 contains 13 residues. CDR1 is MNHEY and CDR2 is SVGEGT in the germline V gene. Trimming took 8 bases from V and 1 from J, leaving 11 bases between them. The CDR3 nucleotides read TGTGCCAGCGGCCTTAGTAAGAACACTGAAGCTTTCCTT. It codes for CASGLSKNTEAFL.

The rearrangement uses TRBV4-1 and TRBJ2-1; perhaps D is TRBD1 or TRBD2 (6 bases each). V was trimmed by 5 bases and J by 3 bases, leaving 14 bases between them. The CDR3 is 15 residues long. Per germline, CDR1 MGHRA and CDR2 YSYEKL. The CDR3 loop is CASSSRGLLYNEQFF. The DNA for the CDR3 is TGCGCCAGCAGCAGCCGGGGGCTTCTCTACAATGAGCAGTTCTTC.

This clonotype was counted between two and nine times. The chain has TRBV28 and TRBJ1-3, with a weak D call TRBD1 (5 bases). The length of the CDR3 is 14 residues. V lost 6 bases and J 2 bases, leaving 11 bases between the germline ends. Germline CDR1 MDHEN, CDR2 SYDVKM. The CDR3 nucleotides read TGTGCCAGCAGACCTACAGGAGCTGGAAACACCATATATTTT. Translating it yields CASRPTGAGNTIYF.

Notes on this clonotype: This could be a read error, since a much larger clone is one nucleotide away. The chain combines TRBV2 with TRBJ2-1; TRBD2 matches at 11 bases. This CDR3 comprises 15 residues. The germline V gene encodes CDR1 SNHLY and CDR2 FYNNEI. Written as DNA, the CDR3 is TGTGCCAGCAGTGAGCTAGCGGGGGGCCGGAATGAGCGGTTCTTC. Its protein product is CASSELAGGRNERFF.

This clonotype occurred many times. The chain links TRBV11-2 to TRBJ1-1; no definite D call. Germline V CDR1 and CDR2: SGHAT, FQNNGV. V gave up 5 bases and J gave up 2 bases, with 15 bases separating them. The CDR3 contains 15 residues. CDR3 in DNA: TGTGCCAGCAGCCCTATGGGTAGCCTCAACACTGAAGCTTTCTTT. Its protein is CASSPMGSLNTEAFF.

The gene calls are TRBV7-9 and TRBJ1-2, with D tentatively TRBD1 (5 bases). Trimming took 5 bases from V and 2 from J, leaving 21 bases between them. This CDR3 comprises 17 residues. The germline CDR1 and CDR2 sequences are SEHNR and FQNEAQ (reference sequence). The DNA of the CDR3 is TGTGCCAGCAGCCCATTCGGTCTCCCCAAGGGGAACTATGGCTACACCTTC. This sequence encodes CASSPFGLPKGNYGYTF.

CDR3 region: CASSVSGPSGGSTDTQYF. As DNA, the CDR3 is TGCGCCAGCAGCGTCTCGGGCCCTAGCGGGGGAAGCACAGATACGCAGTATTTT. The chain carries TRBV5-1 and TRBJ2-3, with TRBD2 matching over 10 bases. Germline trimming cut 4 bases from V and 0 bases from J; bases unmatched to any gene: 11. Germline V gives CDR1 SGHRS, CDR2 YFSETQ. CDR3 length equals 18 residues.

This clonotype was observed at least ten times. J is TRBJ2-3 and V is TRBV7-9, with D hard to call. The CDR3 is 15 amino acids. CDR1 and CDR2 from the germline V gene are SEHNR and FQNEAQ (reference sequence). Trimming cost V 8 bases and J 0 bases, with 15 bases left between them. DNA for the CDR3: TGTGCCAGCGCGTTTTCAGGTGCAAGCACAGATACGCAGTATTTT. This gives the protein CASAFSGASTDTQYF.

There are a few counts of this clonotype. J is TRBJ1-1 and V is TRBV5-1; TRBD1 is a possible D gene (6 bases). The CDR3 length is 15 residues. With 2 bases removed from V and 1 base from J, the gap between germline ends came to 12 bases. Per the germline V gene, CDR1 is SGHRS and CDR2 is YFSETQ. CDR3 loop: CASSLQGPKNTEAFF. The CDR3 nucleotides are TGCGCCAGCAGCTTACAGGGCCCGAAGAACACTGAAGCTTTCTTT.

This clonotype has ten or more counts. The chain is built from TRBV2 and TRBJ1-5; weak D call: TRBD1 (6 bases). CDR1 is SNHLY, CDR2 FYNNEI, per germline. The ends were cut back, 5 bases at V and 7 bases at J, with 15 bases in the middle. This CDR3 has 14 residues. The CDR3 protein is CASSRQVSSQPQHF. The CDR3 region has the DNA TGTGCCAGCAGTCGACAGGTTTCCTCCCAGCCCCAGCATTTT.

The genes are TRBV6-2 or TRBV6-3 and TRBJ2-3, with 9 bases that match TRBD2. The CDR3 totals 15 residues. The trim removed 4 bases at V and 6 bases at J, leaving 8 bases unmatched. CDR1 and CDR2 from the germline V gene are MNHEY and SVGEGT. The CDR3: CASSSPRGGLDTQYF. The CDR3 DNA reads TGTGCCAGCAGTTCCCCGCGGGGGGGCCTGGATACGCAGTATTTT.